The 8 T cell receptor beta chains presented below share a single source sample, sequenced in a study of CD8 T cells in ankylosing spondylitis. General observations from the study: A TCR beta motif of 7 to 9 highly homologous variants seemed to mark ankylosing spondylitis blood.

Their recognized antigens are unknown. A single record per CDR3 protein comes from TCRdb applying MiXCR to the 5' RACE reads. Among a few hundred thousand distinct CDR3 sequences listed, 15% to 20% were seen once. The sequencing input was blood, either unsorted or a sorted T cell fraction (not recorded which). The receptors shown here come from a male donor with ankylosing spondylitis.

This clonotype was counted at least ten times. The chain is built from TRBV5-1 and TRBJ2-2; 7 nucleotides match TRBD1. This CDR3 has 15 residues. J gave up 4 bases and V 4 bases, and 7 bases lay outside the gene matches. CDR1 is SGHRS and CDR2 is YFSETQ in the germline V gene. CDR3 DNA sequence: TGCGCCAGCAGCCCACAGGGGCCGGGCACCGGGGAGCTGTTTTTT. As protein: CASSPQGPGTGELFF.

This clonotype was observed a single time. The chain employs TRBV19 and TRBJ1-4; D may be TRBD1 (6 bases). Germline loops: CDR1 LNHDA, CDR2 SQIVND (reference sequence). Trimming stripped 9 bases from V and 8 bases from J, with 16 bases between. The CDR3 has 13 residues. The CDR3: CASPGVNQEKLFF. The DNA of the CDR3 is TGTGCCAGCCCAGGGGTAAATCAAGAAAAACTGTTTTTT.

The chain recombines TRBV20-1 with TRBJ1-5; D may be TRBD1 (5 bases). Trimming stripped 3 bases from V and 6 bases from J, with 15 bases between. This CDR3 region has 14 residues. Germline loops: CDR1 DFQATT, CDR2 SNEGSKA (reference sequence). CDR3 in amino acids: CSARGTEVSQPQHF. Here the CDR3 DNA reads TGCAGTGCTAGGGGGACCGAAGTGAGTCAGCCCCAGCATTTT.

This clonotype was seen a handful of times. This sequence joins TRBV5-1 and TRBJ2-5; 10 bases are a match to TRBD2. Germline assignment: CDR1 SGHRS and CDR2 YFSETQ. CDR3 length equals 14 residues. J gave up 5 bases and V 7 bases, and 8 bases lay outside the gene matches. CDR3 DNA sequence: TGCGCCAGCCGCAGCGGGGGGGCCGAGGAGACCCAGTACTTC. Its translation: CASRSGGAEETQYF. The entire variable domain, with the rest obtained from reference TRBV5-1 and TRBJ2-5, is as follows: KAGVTQTPRYLIKTRGQQVTLSCSPISGHRSVSWYQQTPGQGLQFLFEYFSETQRNKGNFPGRFSGRQFSNSRSEMNVSTLELGDSALYLCASRSGGAEETQYFGPGTRLLVL.

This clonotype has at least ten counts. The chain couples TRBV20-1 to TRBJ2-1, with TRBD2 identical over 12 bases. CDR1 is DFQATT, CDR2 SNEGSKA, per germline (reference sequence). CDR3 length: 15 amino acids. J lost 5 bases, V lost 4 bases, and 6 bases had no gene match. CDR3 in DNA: TGCAGTGCTAATCTCCTAGCGGGAGGGCACAATGAGCAGTTCTTC. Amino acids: CSANLLAGGHNEQFF.

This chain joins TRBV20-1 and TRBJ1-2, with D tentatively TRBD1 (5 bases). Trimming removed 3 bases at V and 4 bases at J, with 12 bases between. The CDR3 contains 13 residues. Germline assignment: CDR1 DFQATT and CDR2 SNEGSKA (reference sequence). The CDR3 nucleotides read TGCAGTGCTAGCCCGGGGCCGGGCTATGGCTACACCTTC. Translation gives CSASPGPGYGYTF.

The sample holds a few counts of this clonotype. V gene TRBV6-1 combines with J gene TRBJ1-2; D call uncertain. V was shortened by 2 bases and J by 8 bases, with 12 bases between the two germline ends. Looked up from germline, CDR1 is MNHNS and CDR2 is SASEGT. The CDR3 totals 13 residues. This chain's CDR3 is CASSEPGTRGYTF. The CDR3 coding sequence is TGTGCCAGCAGTGAACCAGGCACCAGGGGCTACACCTTC.

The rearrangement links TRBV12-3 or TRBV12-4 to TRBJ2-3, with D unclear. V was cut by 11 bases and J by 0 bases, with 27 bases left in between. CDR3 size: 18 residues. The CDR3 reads CACCLASYYGPSTDTQYF. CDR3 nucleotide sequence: TGTGCCTGCTGTTTAGCTTCCTATTACGGGCCCAGCACAGATACGCAGTATTTT.